This entry concerns a single TCR beta chain. Its antigen is unknown. The CDR3 loop spans 15 amino acids. Germline CDR1 is SGDLS and CDR2 is YYNGEE. Trimming cost V 4 bases and J 10 bases; bases outside gene matches: 11. This sample stems from a study of cytomegalovirus exposure and HLA in healthy donors. Overall study findings and caveats: The number of N-insertions in an Asian-associated ancestry cluster was reportedly below the approximately 700-donor mean in a later analysis. Analysis performed later found roughly 18,000 TCR beta sequences associated with HLA alleles at 0.05 false discovery rate.

Use of 60 Vbeta and 13 Jbeta primers characterized the PCR. The method was immunoSEQ multiplex PCR; TCRdb's version includes in-frame clones alone and lacks a portion of them. Of 90,000 to 110,000 clones in the sample, roughly 80% were seen once. The chain joins TRBV9 to TRBJ1-6, with 7 bases identical to TRBD1. The clonotype was recovered from a woman aged 45 to 65 in good health and CMV-seropositive. Specimen: PBMCs. The CDR3 nucleotides are TGTGCCAGCAGCCCCTGGACAGGAAACAACTCACCCCTCCACTTT. It encodes CASSPWTGNNSPLHF.